The 15 T cell receptor beta chains below all came from one sample that was sequenced in a study of shared clonotypes between healthy human individuals. Profiling relied on immunoSEQ multiplex PCR, and the TCRdb table lists in-frame clones only, not all of them. Of about 1.5 million clones in the sample, 95% to 99% were seen once. Sequencing was done on a sample of naive CD4+ T cells sorted from blood. Subset meaning: CD45RA+ positively selected. The receptors derive from a man aged 25 to 40 in good health.

The chain combines TRBV19 with TRBJ2-2, with D uncertain. Germline V gives CDR1 LNHDA, CDR2 SQIVND (reference sequence). Trimming shortened V by 4 bases and J by 6 bases, and 12 bases separated the two germline ends. The CDR3 has 14 amino acids. The CDR3 here is CASSKLAVAGELFF. DNA for the CDR3: TGTGCCAGTAGTAAGCTGGCAGTGGCCGGGGAGCTGTTTTTT.

The J gene is TRBJ2-5, the V gene TRBV19; D might be TRBD2 (5 bases). Trimming removed 4 bases at V and 4 bases at J, with 19 bases between. The length of the CDR3 is 16 residues. From germline, CDR1 is LNHDA and CDR2 SQIVND (reference sequence). CDR3 protein: CASSTPSFGAVETQYF. The DNA for the CDR3 is TGTGCCAGTAGTACCCCTTCTTTTGGAGCGGTAGAGACCCAGTACTTC.

The V and J genes are TRBV5-1 and TRBJ2-5; D is possibly TRBD1 (5 bases). V lost 3 bases and J lost 0, with 12 bases in between. The germline V gene encodes CDR1 SGHRS and CDR2 YFSETQ. The length of the CDR3 is 15 residues. CDR3 loop: CASSSLPTDQETQYF. CDR3 nucleotide sequence: TGCGCCAGCAGCTCGTTACCGACAGACCAAGAGACCCAGTACTTC.

About this clone itself: Different DNA sequences within this sample yield the same CDR3. The CDR3 DNA is TGTGCCAGCAGCCTCCGGACAGGCTACGAGCAGTACTTC. Amino acid sequence: CASSLRTGYEQYF. The chain links TRBV7-9 to TRBJ2-7, with 7 nucleotides matching TRBD1. Germline values: CDR1 SEHNR, CDR2 FQNEAQ (reference sequence). The J segment lost 3 bases and the V segment lost 5 bases, leaving 4 bases of the junction unmatched. This CDR3 spans 13 amino acids.

The V gene is TRBV21-1, the J gene TRBJ1-5; the D call TRBD1 from the table was never checked on the DNA. TRBV21-1 is a pseudogene. This CDR3 has 14 amino acids. The CDR3 bases are TGTGCCAGATCACAGGGGACTGGCAATCAGCCCCAGCATTTT. Translated: CARSQGTGNQPQHF.

The chain links TRBV5-4 to TRBJ2-5; 7 bases agree with TRBD2. CDR1 SGHNT and CDR2 YYREEE come from the germline V gene (reference sequence). The CDR3 has 15 amino acids. V gave up 2 bases and J gave up 2 bases; unmatched junction bases: 6. The chain's CDR3 is CASSFAASGQETQYF. Here the CDR3 DNA reads TGTGCCAGCAGCTTCGCGGCTAGCGGTCAAGAGACCCAGTACTTC.

This chain links TRBV30 with TRBJ2-3; 13 bases align to TRBD2. The V and J ends lost 6 bases and 5 bases, in that order; junction bases with no gene match: 11. CDR1 and CDR2 (germline): GTSNPN, SVGIG (reference sequence). The CDR3 runs 16 residues. The CDR3 region is CACTTGLAGAGDTQYF. DNA of the CDR3: TGTGCCTGTACTACTGGACTAGCGGGAGCTGGAGATACGCAGTATTTT.

The V call is TRBV5-6, the J call TRBJ2-5; D tentatively reads TRBD1 or TRBD2 (5 bases each). This CDR3 region has 16 residues. Germline V gene sequence: CDR1 SGHDT, CDR2 YYEEEE. V was pared by 5 bases and J by 4 bases, with 21 bases between. DNA for the CDR3: TGTGCCAGCAGTTGGGGTAGCAGGGCTGGAGGAGAGACCCAGTACTTC. It codes for CASSWGSRAGGETQYF.

The chain links TRBV5-1 to TRBJ1-1; D perhaps matches TRBD1 (6 bases). CDR1 and CDR2 from the germline V gene are SGHRS and YFSETQ. Trimming took off 2 bases at V and 4 bases at J, with 9 bases between the two ends. This CDR3 spans 13 amino acids. CDR3 in amino acids: CASSFAGATEAFF. The CDR3 DNA is TGCGCCAGCAGCTTCGCAGGGGCCACTGAAGCTTTCTTT.

Of note for this clone: Other nucleotide sequences in the sample specify the same CDR3. The chain couples TRBV5-1 to TRBJ2-2, with D perhaps matching TRBD1 (6 bases). V was cut by 7 bases and J by 3 bases, with 10 bases left in between. CDR1 is SGHRS, CDR2 YFSETQ, per germline. The CDR3 has 13 residues. This CDR3 reads CASSGQDTGELFF. CDR3 nucleotide sequence: TGCGCCAGCTCGGGACAAGACACCGGGGAGCTGTTTTTT.

The CDR3 sequence is CASSLDSFWGESGNTEAFF. The CDR3 bases are TGTGCCAGCAGCTTAGATAGCTTTTGGGGGGAATCGGGCAACACTGAAGCTTTCTTT. The chain employs TRBV7-8 and TRBJ1-1, with D perhaps TRBD1 (5 bases). This CDR3 has 19 residues. Germline values: CDR1 SGHVS, CDR2 FQNEAQ. V was pared by 1 base and J by 2 bases, with 23 bases between.

The chain has TRBV5-1 and TRBJ2-7; D is unresolved. The V end was cut by 0 bases, the J end by 0 bases, with 10 bases between. The germline V gene has CDR1 SGHRS and CDR2 YFSETQ. The CDR3 is 15 amino acids. Written as DNA, the CDR3 is TGCGCCAGCAGCTTGGCCCTAGGTCGCTCCTACGAGCAGTACTTC. This encodes CASSLALGRSYEQYF.

This clone was detected only once. This sequence joins TRBV18 and TRBJ1-3, with D uncertain. The V gene's germline CDR1 is KGHSH and CDR2 LQKENI. The CDR3 runs 16 residues. V was shortened by 3 bases and J by 2 bases, with 14 bases between the two germline ends. CDR3 nucleotides: TGTGCCAGCTCACCGCGTACAGCGTGGGCTGGAAACACCATATATTTT. It is translated as CASSPRTAWAGNTIYF.

The rearrangement joins TRBV5-1 to TRBJ1-1; D call uncertain. The CDR3 is 12 amino acids. Germline CDR1 SGHRS, CDR2 YFSETQ. V lost 2 bases to trimming and J lost 5 bases, with 7 bases between them. CDR3 DNA sequence: TGCGCCAGCAGCTTTGGAGGGACTGAAGCTTTCTTT. Its translation: CASSFGGTEAFF.

The chain has TRBV28 and TRBJ2-7; D is perhaps TRBD2 (5 bases). The germline CDR1 and CDR2 sequences are MDHEN and SYDVKM. There are 16 residues in the CDR3. Deletions cut 5 bases from V and 4 bases from J, with 21 bases between. CDR3 DNA: TGTGCCAGCAGTACAAACTTAGCGCACCAGGTTTACGAGCAGTACTTC. This gives the protein CASSTNLAHQVYEQYF.